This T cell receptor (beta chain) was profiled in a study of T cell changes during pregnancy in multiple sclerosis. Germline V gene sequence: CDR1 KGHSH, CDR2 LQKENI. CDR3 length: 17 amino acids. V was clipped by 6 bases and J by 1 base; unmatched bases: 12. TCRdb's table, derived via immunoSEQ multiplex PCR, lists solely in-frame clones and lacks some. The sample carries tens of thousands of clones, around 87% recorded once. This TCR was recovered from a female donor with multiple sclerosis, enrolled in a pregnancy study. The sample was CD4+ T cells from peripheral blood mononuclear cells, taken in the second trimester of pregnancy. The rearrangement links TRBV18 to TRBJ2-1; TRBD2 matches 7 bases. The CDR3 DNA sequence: TGTGCCAGCTCGCCCCTGTCCGGGGGAGGGTCCTACAATGAGCAGTTCTTC. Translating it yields CASSPLSGGGSYNEQFF.